This TCR beta chain was obtained from a study of CD8+ T cells in alopecia areata. General study results and limits: Lesional tissue from the scalp (especially in alopecia totalis/universalis) showed higher clonality than normal scalp.

RNA was extracted and reverse transcribed into cDNA as the sequencing template. Sequencing used immunoSEQ multiplex PCR; TCRdb keeps in-frame clones, though not all of them. The profile shows 150,000 to 200,000 clones, 60% of them singletons. CDR3 size: 16 residues. V dropped 5 bases and J dropped 5; count of bases not matched to a gene: 15. Germline assignment: CDR1 SQVTM and CDR2 ANQGSEA. Details on this clone: Its matching antigen is unknown.

The treatment was: oral pan-JAK inhibitor, 5-10 mg twice daily. Material: CD4+ T cells sorted from blood, obtained at week 24, from a patient treated with tofacitinib. This sequence originates from a human donor with alopecia areata. This chain uses TRBV29-1 with TRBJ2-5, with 9 positions matching TRBD2. Written as DNA, the CDR3 is TGCAGCGTTTCAGGACTAGCGACAGATAATCAGGAGACCCAGTACTTC. Its translation: CSVSGLATDNQETQYF.